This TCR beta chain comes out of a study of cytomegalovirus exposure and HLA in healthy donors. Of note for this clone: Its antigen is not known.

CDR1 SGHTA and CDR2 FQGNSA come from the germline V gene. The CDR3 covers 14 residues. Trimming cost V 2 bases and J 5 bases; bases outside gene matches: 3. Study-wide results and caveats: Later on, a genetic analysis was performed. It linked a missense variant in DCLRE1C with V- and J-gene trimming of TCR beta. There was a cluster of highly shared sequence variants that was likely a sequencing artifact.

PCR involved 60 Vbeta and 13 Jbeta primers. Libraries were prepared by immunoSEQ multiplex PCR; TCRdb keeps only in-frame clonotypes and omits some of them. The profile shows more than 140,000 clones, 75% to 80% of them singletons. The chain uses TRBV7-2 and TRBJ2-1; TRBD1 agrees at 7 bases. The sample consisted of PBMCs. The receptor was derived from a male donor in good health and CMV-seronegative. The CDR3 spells CASSLFGQDNEQFF. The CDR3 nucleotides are TGTGCCAGCAGCTTATTCGGACAGGACAATGAGCAGTTCTTC.